A single sample is the source of the 4 T cell receptor beta chains below, sequenced in a study of shared clonotypes between healthy human individuals. Here immunoSEQ multiplex PCR was the method, and the copy in TCRdb shows in-frame clones only, minus some. The sample includes about 2.1 million clones, roughly 93% seen only once; the top ten take less than 2%. Terminally differentiated effector memory CD45RA+ cells were excluded from the naive CD8 cells, which were CD45RO-negative and positively selected for CCR7. What was sequenced was naive CD8+ T cells from PBMCs. Source of these receptors: a man between 18 and 35 years old in good health. Some clones in this sample may be carry-over from other donors' samples.

The chain employs TRBV10-1 and TRBJ2-1, with D perhaps matching TRBD2 (5 bases). Germline loops: CDR1 WNHNN, CDR2 SYGVQD (reference sequence). This CDR3 is built from 15 residues. V gave up 3 bases and J gave up 5 bases, with 14 bases separating them. The CDR3 reads CASSEAVSPNNEQFF. The CDR3 DNA sequence: TGCGCCAGCAGTGAAGCGGTATCCCCTAACAATGAGCAGTTCTTC.

The chain has TRBV18 and TRBJ1-4, with a weak D call TRBD1 (5 bases). V shed 1 base and J shed 0 bases, with 21 bases lying between them. CDR3 length: 20 residues. In germline, CDR1 is KGHSH, CDR2 LQKENI. Written as DNA, the CDR3 is TGTGCCAGCTCACCACGACAGCAAGGAACACTGATCGCAACTAATGAAAAACTGTTTTTT. This gives the protein CASSPRQQGTLIATNEKLFF. Using reference TRBV18 and TRBJ1-4 for the parts outside the CDR3, the full variable domain is NAGVMQNPRHLVRRRGQEARLRCSPMKGHSHVYWYRQLPEEGLKFMVYLQKENIIDESGMPKERFSAEFPKEGPSILRIQQVVRGDSAAYFCASSPRQQGTLIATNEKLFFGSGTQLSVL.

The chain employs TRBV7-9 and TRBJ1-1; the D gene is possibly TRBD1 (5 bases). V was clipped by 7 bases and J by 1 base, with 22 bases between them. CDR3 length equals 17 residues. In germline, CDR1 is SEHNR, CDR2 FQNEAQ (reference sequence). CDR3 region: CASTIDGTSSTNTEAFF. The DNA of the CDR3 is TGTGCCAGCACAATCGACGGGACTTCTTCAACGAACACTGAAGCTTTCTTT.

A remark on this clone: This sample also contains other DNA sequences that code for the same CDR3. V and J are TRBV19 and TRBJ1-1; D unclear. V lost 3 bases to trimming and J lost 0 bases, with 8 bases between them. The germline CDR1 and CDR2 sequences are LNHDA and SQIVND (reference sequence). The CDR3 spans 14 residues. The CDR3 sequence is CASSIVGLNTEAFF. CDR3 DNA sequence: TGTGCCAGTAGTATTGTTGGGTTGAACACTGAAGCTTTCTTT.